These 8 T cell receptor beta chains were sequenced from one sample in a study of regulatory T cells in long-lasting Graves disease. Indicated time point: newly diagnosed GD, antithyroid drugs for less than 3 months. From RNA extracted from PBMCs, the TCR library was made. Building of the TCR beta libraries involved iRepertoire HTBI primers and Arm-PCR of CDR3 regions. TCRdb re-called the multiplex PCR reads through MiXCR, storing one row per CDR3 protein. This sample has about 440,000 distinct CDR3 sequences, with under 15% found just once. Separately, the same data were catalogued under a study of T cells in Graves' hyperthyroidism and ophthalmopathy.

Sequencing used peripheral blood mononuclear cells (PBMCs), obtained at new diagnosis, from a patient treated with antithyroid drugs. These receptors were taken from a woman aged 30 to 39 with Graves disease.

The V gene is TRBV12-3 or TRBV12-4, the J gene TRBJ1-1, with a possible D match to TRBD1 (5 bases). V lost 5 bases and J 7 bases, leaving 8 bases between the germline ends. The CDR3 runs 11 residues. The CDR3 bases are TGTGCCAGCAGTAAGACAGATGAAGCTTTCTTT. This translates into CASSKTDEAFF.

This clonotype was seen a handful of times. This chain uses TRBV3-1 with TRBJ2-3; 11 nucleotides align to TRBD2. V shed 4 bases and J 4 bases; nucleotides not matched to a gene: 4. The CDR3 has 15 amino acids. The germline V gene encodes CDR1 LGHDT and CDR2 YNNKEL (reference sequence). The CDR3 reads CASSPSGRRADTQYF. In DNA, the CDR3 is TGTGCCAGCAGCCCTAGCGGGAGGCGGGCAGATACGCAGTATTTT.

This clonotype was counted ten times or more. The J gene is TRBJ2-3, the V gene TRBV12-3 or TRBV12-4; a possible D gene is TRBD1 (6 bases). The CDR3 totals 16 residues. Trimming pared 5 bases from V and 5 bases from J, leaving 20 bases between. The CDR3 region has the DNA TGTGCCAGCAGTCCCCGATTAGGGGGAGTGGGAGATACGCAGTATTTT. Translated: CASSPRLGGVGDTQYF.

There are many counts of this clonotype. The CDR3 loop reads CASGAGGGYTEAFF. CDR3 in DNA: TGTGCCAGCGGGGCCGGTGGGGGGTACACTGAAGCTTTCTTT. The chain combines TRBV28 with TRBJ1-1, with D possibly TRBD1 on 5 matching bases. Germline-derived CDR1 and CDR2 are MDHEN and SYDVKM. The V end lost 8 bases, the J end lost 3 bases, and 16 bases lay between the germline ends. The CDR3 runs 14 residues.

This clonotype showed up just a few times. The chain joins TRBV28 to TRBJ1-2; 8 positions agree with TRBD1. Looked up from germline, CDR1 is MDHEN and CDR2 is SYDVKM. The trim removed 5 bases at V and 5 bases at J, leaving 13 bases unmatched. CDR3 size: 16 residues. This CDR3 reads CASSLNDRGTSYGYTF. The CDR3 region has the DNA TGTGCCAGCAGTCTTAATGACAGGGGAACTTCATATGGCTACACCTTC.

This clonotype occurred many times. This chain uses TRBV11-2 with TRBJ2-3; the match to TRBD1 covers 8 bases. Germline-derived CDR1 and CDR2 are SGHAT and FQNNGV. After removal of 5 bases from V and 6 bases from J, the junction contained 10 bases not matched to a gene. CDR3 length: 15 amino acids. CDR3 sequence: CASSNQGALGDTQYF. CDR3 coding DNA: TGTGCCAGCAGCAATCAGGGGGCGCTGGGGGATACGCAGTATTTT.

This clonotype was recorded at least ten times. The CDR3 region is CASSVRYSNQPQHF. The CDR3 DNA sequence: TGTGCCAGCAGTGTTCGGTATAGCAATCAGCCCCAGCATTTT. V is TRBV2 and J is TRBJ1-5; D is unclear. Looked up from germline, CDR1 is SNHLY and CDR2 is FYNNEI. This CDR3 is built from 14 residues. With 4 bases removed from V and 0 bases from J, the gap between germline ends came to 7 bases.

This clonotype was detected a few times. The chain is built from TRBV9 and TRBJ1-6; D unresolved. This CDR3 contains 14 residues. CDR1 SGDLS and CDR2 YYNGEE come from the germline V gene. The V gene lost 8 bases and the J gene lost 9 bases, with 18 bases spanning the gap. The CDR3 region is CASTRGSQFSPLHF. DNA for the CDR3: TGTGCCAGTACACGTGGGTCCCAGTTTTCACCCCTCCACTTT.